This T cell receptor beta chain emerged from a study of cytomegalovirus exposure and HLA in healthy donors (dated by TCRdb to between 2016 and 2019). Background for the entire study: A later analysis indicated that the 120 or so validation repertoires were generated on the platform also employed for the 650 to 850 repertoires of the first cohort. The study was designed to test whether signatures of past pathogen exposure could be identified by cataloging public T cell receptors. Besides the first cohort of 666 subjects, a separate validation cohort made up of over 100 different subjects was used. The study combined high-throughput TCR immunosequencing, statistical association of individual TCRs with disease status, and machine learning to predict cytomegalovirus infection status. The research as a whole found: The study listed 164 TCR beta chains as associated with cytomegalovirus. It was suggested by the authors that the approach could potentially be generalized to other disease states and immunological phenotypes. Of the cluster scores, about 94% were above 0 in a later analysis, which found that TCRs clustered in the first cohort also tended to co-occur in the approximately 110 validation repertoires. In both the original and validation cohorts, the classifier was reported to diagnose cytomegalovirus status with high specificity and sensitivity. All 120 or so repertoires were used to score co-occurrence in the validation cohort in a later analysis, because that analysis had no HLA typing for the cohort. Three of the identified cytomegalovirus-associated TCR beta chains were confirmed in vitro to be specific for cytomegalovirus antigens. Most TCR sequences were observed very rarely across donors, whereas some public TCRs were present in many individuals.

Comment on this clone: Its antigen is unknown. No base-level quality is on record; no much larger clone is a single base apart.

Libraries were constructed by the immunoSEQ multiplex PCR assay. In the source study's methods: To diagnose cytomegalovirus status from the catalog of TCR beta chain sequences, a statistical classification framework was built. In TCRdb, the immuneACCESS table is reduced to in-frame sequences with V and J assigned. These tables do not hold every clone; where another copy was compared, an unresolved V gene accounts for under half, and the others remain unexplained. The DNA gave D and trimming, while V, J and clone size come from that table. Here the sample has approximately 280,000 clones; 70% to 90% occur a single time. About 0.85% of the sample lies in the top ten. According to the germline V gene (reference sequence), CDR1 reads SEHNR and CDR2 reads FQNEAQ. Germline trimming amounts to 3 bases on V and 0 bases on J, with 11 as the count of junction bases outside the gene matches. The CDR3, from cysteine to phenylalanine, totals 18 residues. The retained sequence is limited to the CDR3, 54 bases, with the frame set at the first base.

Donors formed part of the validation cohort, which comprised some 120 subjects and was distinct from the first cohort of roughly 600 subjects. This clonotype was sampled from a woman between 18 and 30 years old in good health and CMV-seronegative. Sequencing was done on a sample of PBMCs. Recombination connected TRBV7-9 to TRBJ1-3, with 7 bases matching TRBD1. CDR3 region: CASSFGSRGSVSGNTIYF. The bases are TGTGCCAGCAGCTTTGGGTCCAGGGGGTCGGTCTCTGGAAACACCATATATTTT.